This TCR beta chain was recovered during a study of T cell responses to AZD1222 COVID-19 vaccine (dated by TCRdb to about 2021). For the study in its entirety: Because spike-specific TCR depth and breadth did not differ between the two schedules, AZD1222 recipients who got a second dose at roughly 4 weeks were pooled with those who got a second dose at roughly 12 weeks. Enrollment into the trials was organized by age into subgroups of 18-55, 56-69 and 70-plus years, and those subgroups contained roughly 150, 30 and 60 TCR-sequenced participants, respectively. A total of under 250 trial participants underwent TCR sequencing, of whom 207 had received two doses of AZD1222 and approximately 25 had received two doses of the MenACWY control vaccine.

Remarks on this clone: Its antigen has not been determined. One base away there is no much larger clone; base qualities are not given.

According to the study, the label for this sample's time point signals: baseline before first vaccination. The vaccinee samples were drawn from two UK trials, COV001 and COV002, one of which was a single-blind randomized controlled phase 2/3 trial testing AZD1222 (ChAdOx1 nCoV-19) in healthy adults. Trial participant PBMC samples were collected at day 0 and day 28 after the second dose for TCRbeta chain sequencing. The trim is 3 bases for V and 0 bases for J, with a gap of 3 bases between the germline ends. According to the germline V gene, CDR1 reads SGHTS and CDR2 reads YDEGEE. The CDR3 starts with the cysteine, ends with the phenylalanine, and has 12 residues. The DNA shown is the 36-base CDR3, in frame from base 1. Beyond this particular receptor, the publication reports: No day 14 peak-response samples were available, so repertoires were characterized only after the peak T cell response. Vaccine-associated CD4 TCRs spanned the whole spike protein, with dominant responses in regions 160-218 and 743-854. After two AZD1222 doses, both the breadth and the depth of spike-specific TCRs were significantly higher than at day 0 and than in MenACWY recipients. The 56-69-year group was small, and its depth increase did not reach significance, likely because of low power. Participants were mostly white British and included more females than males, and it was suggested by the authors that clonal diversity may have been underestimated. Conclusions about previously exposed vaccinees were limited because only a handful of AZD1222 recipients were SARS-CoV-2 seropositive at baseline. Nearly half of unique spike-specific TCRs reportedly recognized epitopes outside regions mutated in the B.1.351 and B.1.1.7 variants.

The CDR3 regions of human TCRbeta chains were subjected to immunosequencing. Turning to the authors' computational methods: Repertoire TCRs were matched against a reference library of SARS-CoV-2-specific TCRs generated with the MIRA antigen-specificity platform. Breadth was defined as the fraction of unique TCRs that were SARS-CoV-2-associated, and depth was defined as the fraction of total T cells that were SARS-CoV-2-associated. Using the MIRA data, each spike-specific TCR was mapped to the spike region that the TCR reacts to and placed in a CD4 or CD8 class. Log10-transformed breadth and depth values were compared by one-way ANOVA with Sidak's multiple comparisons tests. This is the immuneACCESS table as TCRdb keeps it, with only in-frame sequences that have V and J called. A part of the clones is gone; compared with another copy, unresolved V genes explain less than half, and the rest is unexplained. Clonal size and the V and J genes are those of that table, whereas D and trimming came from the DNA. Here the sample has 78,000 or so clones; 70% to 90% occur a single time. The ten largest clones capture about a fifth of the sample.

This clonotype was sampled from an adult in good health. The starting material was peripheral blood, obtained on day 0 of AZD1222 vaccination. The chain joins TRBV5-8 to TRBJ2-5, with an unclear D gene assignment. The CDR3 protein sequence reads: CASSSYQETQYF. The nucleotide sequence reads as follows: TGTGCCAGCAGCTCATACCAAGAGACCCAGTACTTC.